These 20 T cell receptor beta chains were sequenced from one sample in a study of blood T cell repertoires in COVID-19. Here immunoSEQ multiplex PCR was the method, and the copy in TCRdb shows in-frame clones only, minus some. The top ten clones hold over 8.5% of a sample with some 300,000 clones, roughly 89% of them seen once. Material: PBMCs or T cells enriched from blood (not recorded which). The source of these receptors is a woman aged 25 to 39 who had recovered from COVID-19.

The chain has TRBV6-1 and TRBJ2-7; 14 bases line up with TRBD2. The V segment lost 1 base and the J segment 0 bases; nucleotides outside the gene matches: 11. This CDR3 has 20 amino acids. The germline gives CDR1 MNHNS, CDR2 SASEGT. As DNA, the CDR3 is TGTGCCAGCAGTGAAGAGGTTAGGACTAGCGGGAGGCTGAGCTCCTACGAGCAGTACTTC. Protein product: CASSEEVRTSGRLSSYEQYF.

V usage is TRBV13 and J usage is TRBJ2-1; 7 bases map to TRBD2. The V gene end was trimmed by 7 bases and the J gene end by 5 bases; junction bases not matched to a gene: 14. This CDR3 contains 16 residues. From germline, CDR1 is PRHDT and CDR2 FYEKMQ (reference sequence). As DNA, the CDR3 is TGTGCCAGCACCCTTGAGAATAGCGGGCTGCACAATGAGCAGTTCTTC. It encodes CASTLENSGLHNEQFF.

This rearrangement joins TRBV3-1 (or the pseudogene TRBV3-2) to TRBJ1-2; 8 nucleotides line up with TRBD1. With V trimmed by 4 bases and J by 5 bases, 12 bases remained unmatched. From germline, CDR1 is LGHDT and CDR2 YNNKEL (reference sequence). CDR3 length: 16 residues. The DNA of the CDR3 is TGTGCCAGCAGCCCCCGTGGCAGGGGGCTGCAGTATGGCTACACCTTC. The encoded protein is CASSPRGRGLQYGYTF.

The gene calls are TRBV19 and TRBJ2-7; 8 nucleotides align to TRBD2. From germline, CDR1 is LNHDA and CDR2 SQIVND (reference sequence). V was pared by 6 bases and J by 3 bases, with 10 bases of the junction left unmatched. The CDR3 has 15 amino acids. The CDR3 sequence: CASRVTSGDYYEQYF. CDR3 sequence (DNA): TGTGCCAGTAGGGTCACTAGCGGTGATTACTACGAGCAGTACTTC.

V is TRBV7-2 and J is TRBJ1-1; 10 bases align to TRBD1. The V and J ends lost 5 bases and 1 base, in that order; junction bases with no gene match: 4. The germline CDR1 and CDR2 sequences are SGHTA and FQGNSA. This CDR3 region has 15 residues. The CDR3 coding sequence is TGTGCCAGCAGCCCCAGACAGGGGGCGAACACTGAAGCTTTCTTT. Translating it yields CASSPRQGANTEAFF.

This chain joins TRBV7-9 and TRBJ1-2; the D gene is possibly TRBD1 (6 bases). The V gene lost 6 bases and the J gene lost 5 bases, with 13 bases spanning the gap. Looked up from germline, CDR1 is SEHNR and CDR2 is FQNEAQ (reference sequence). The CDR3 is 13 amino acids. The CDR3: CASSSDRRYGYTF. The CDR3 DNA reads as TGTGCCAGCAGTTCGGACAGAAGATATGGCTACACCTTC.

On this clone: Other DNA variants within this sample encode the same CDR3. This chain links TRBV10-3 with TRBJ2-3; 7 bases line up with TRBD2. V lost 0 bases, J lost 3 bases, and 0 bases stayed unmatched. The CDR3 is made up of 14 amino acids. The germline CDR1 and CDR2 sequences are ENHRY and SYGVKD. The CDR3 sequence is CAISESSGTDTQYF. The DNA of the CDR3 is TGTGCCATCAGTGAGTCTAGCGGGACAGATACGCAGTATTTT.

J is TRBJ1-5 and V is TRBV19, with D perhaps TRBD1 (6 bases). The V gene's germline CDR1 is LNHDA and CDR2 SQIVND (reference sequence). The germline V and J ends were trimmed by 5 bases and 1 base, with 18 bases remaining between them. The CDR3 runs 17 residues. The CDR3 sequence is CASSLSGTPGSNQPQHF. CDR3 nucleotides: TGTGCCAGTAGTCTCAGCGGGACACCCGGCAGCAATCAGCCCCAGCATTTT.

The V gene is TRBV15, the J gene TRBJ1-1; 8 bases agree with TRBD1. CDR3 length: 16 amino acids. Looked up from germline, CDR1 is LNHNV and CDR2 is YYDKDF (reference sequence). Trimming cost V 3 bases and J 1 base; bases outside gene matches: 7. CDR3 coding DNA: TGTGCCACCAGCAGCCTATGGACAGGGACGAACACTGAAGCTTTCTTT. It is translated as CATSSLWTGTNTEAFF. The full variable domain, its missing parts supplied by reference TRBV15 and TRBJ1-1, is DAMVIQNPRYQVTQFGKPVTLSCSQTLNHNVMYWYQQKSSQAPKLLFHYYDKDFNNEADTPDNFQSRRPNTSFCFLDIRSPGLGDTAMYLCATSSLWTGTNTEAFFGQGTRLTVV.

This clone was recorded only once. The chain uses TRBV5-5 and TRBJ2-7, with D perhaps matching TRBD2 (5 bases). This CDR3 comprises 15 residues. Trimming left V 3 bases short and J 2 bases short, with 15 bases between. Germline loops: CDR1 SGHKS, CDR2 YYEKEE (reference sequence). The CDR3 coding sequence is TGTGCCAGCAGCTATAGAGCGGTTGGGGCCTACGAGCAGTACTTC. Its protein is CASSYRAVGAYEQYF. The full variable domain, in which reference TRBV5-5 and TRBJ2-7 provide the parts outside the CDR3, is DAGVTQSPTHLIKTRGQQVTLRCSPISGHKSVSWYQQVLGQGPQFIFQYYEKEERGRGNFPDRFSARQFPNYSSELNVNALLLGDSALYLCASSYRAVGAYEQYFGPGTRLTVT.

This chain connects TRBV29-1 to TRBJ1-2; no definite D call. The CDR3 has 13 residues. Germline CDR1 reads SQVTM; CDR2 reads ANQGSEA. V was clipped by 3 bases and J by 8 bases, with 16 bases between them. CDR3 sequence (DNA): TGCAGCGTTGACGGGATCTACGGGTCCGGCTACACCTTC. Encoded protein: CSVDGIYGSGYTF.

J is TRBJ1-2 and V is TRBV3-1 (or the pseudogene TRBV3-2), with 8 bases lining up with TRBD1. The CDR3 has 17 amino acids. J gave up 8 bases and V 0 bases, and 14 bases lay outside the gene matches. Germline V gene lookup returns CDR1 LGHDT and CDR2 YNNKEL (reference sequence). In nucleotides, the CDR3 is TGTGCCAGCAGCCAAGATGCGCGGTACAGGGGGAGGAGGGGCTACACCTTC. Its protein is CASSQDARYRGRRGYTF.

DNA for the CDR3: TGTGCCAGCAGTTACGTCGCTAGCAGATCCTACGAGCAGTACTTC. This sequence encodes CASSYVASRSYEQYF. The chain is built from TRBV6-2 or TRBV6-3 and TRBJ2-7, with a tentative D call TRBD2 (5 bases). The CDR3 contains 15 residues. Trimming shortened V by 2 bases and J by 1 base, and 12 bases separated the two germline ends. The germline V gene encodes CDR1 MNHEY and CDR2 SVGEGT.

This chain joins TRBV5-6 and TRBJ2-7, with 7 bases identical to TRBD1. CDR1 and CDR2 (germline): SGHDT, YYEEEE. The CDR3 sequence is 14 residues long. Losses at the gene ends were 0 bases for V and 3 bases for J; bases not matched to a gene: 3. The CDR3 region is CASSLGDRDYEQYF. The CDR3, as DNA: TGTGCCAGCAGCTTGGGTGACAGGGACTACGAGCAGTACTTC.

The DNA for the CDR3 is TGTGCCATCTTAATCAACAGGATCTACACCTTC. This encodes CAILINRIYTF. The chain links TRBV10-3 to TRBJ1-2; the D gene is possibly TRBD1 (5 bases). The CDR3 contains 11 residues. In germline, CDR1 is ENHRY, CDR2 SYGVKD. V lost 8 bases and J lost 10, with 14 bases in between.

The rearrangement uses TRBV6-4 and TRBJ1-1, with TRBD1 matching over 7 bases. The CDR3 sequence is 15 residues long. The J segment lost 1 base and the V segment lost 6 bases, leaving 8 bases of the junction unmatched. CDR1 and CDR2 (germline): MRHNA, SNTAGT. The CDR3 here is CASSEQGIGNTEAFF. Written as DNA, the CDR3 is TGTGCCAGCAGCGAACAGGGGATTGGGAACACTGAAGCTTTCTTT.

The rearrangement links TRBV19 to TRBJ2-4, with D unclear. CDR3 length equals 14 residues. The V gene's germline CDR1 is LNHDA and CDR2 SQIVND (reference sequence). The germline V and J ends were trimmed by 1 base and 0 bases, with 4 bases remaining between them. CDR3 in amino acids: CASSIAVAKNIQYF. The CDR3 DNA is TGTGCCAGTAGTATAGCAGTAGCCAAAAACATTCAGTACTTC.

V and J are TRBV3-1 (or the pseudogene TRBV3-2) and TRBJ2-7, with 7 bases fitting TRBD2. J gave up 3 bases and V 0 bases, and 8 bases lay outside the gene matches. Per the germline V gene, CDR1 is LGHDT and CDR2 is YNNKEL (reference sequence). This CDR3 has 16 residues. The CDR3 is CASSQDVGRDFYEQYF. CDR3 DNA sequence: TGTGCCAGCAGCCAAGATGTAGGGAGGGATTTCTACGAGCAGTACTTC.

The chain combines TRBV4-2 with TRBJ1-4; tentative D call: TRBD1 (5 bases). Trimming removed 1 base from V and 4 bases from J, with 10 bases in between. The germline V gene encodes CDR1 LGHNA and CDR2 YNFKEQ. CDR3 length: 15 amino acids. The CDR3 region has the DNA TGTGCCAGCAGCCAAGGGGGGGATTTTAATGAAAAACTGTTTTTT. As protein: CASSQGGDFNEKLFF.

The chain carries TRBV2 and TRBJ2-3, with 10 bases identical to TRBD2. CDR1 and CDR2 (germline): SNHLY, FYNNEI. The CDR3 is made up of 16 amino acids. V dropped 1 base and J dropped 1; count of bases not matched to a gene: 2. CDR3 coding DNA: TGTGCCAGCAGTGAAGTCGGGACTAGCGGCACAGATACGCAGTATTTT. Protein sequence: CASSEVGTSGTDTQYF.